These 9 T cell receptor beta chains share one sample of origin, sequenced in a study of identical twins. TCRdb re-called the 5' RACE reads through MiXCR, storing one row per CDR3 protein. The data show some 250,000 distinct CDR3 sequences, approximately 5.9% seen once. The data also belong to a second study, concerning T cells expressing NK-cell markers.

The sequenced sample was CD8+ T cells sorted from blood. Every receptor here comes from a woman aged 18-29 years in good health.

This clonotype appeared a few times. The J gene is TRBJ2-1, the V gene TRBV6-2 or TRBV6-3; 8 bases map to TRBD2. This CDR3 region has 20 residues. Germline V gene sequence: CDR1 MNHEY, CDR2 SVGEGT. V gave up 7 bases and J gave up 2 bases; unmatched junction bases: 22. As DNA, the CDR3 is TGTGCCAGCACTTCCCCGACTAGCGCCCTGGGGGAAAGGGCCTACAATGAGCAGTTCTTC. Encoded protein: CASTSPTSALGERAYNEQFF.

This clonotype was seen repeatedly, ten times or more. The rearrangement joins TRBV28 to TRBJ2-5; D is unresolved. The germline gives CDR1 MDHEN, CDR2 SYDVKM. This CDR3 has 16 residues. Trimming removed 7 bases from V and 5 bases from J, with 23 bases in between. The CDR3 loop reads CASTPLKGRVFETQYF. CDR3 sequence (DNA): TGTGCCAGCACCCCGTTGAAGGGTCGAGTGTTCGAGACCCAGTACTTC. Full variable domain (rest looked up from reference TRBV28 and TRBJ2-5): DVKVTQSSRYLVKRTGEKVFLECVQDMDHENMFWYRQDPGLGLRLIYFSYDVKMKEKGDIPEGYSVSREKKERFSLILESASTNQTSMYLCASTPLKGRVFETQYFGPGTRLLVL.

This clonotype was seen at least ten times. The CDR3 spells CASRPGGGNTEAFF. The CDR3 DNA sequence: TGTGCCAGCAGACCTGGGGGGGGGAACACTGAAGCTTTCTTT. This chain uses TRBV12-3 or TRBV12-4 with TRBJ1-1; TRBD1 is a possible D gene (5 bases). V lost 6 bases, J lost 1 base, and 12 bases lay in between. The CDR3 sequence is 14 residues long.

This clonotype was found a few times. V usage is TRBV30 and J usage is TRBJ1-2; no reliable D call. CDR1 GTSNPN and CDR2 SVGIG come from the germline V gene (reference sequence). V was shortened by 8 bases and J by 4 bases, with 11 bases between the two germline ends. The CDR3 loop spans 11 amino acids. The CDR3 reads CASNDLYGYTF. The CDR3 region has the DNA TGTGCCAGCAATGACCTCTATGGCTACACCTTC.

This clonotype showed up many times. The rearrangement joins TRBV12-3 or TRBV12-4 to TRBJ2-5; D uncertain. V shed 5 bases and J shed 10 bases, with 11 bases lying between them. The CDR3 spans 11 residues. CDR3 nucleotides: TGTGCCAGCAGTGCCGAGAGGAGCCAGTACTTC. It translates to CASSAERSQYF.

The J gene is TRBJ2-1, the V gene TRBV29-1; D call uncertain. Per the germline V gene, CDR1 is SQVTM and CDR2 is ANQGSEA. Trimming cost V 6 bases and J 8 bases, with 8 bases left between them. The CDR3 extends over 10 amino acids. The CDR3 nucleotides are TGCAGCGTCGTGAGCGATGAGCAGTTCTTC. Protein: CSVVSDEQFF.

This chain links TRBV2 with TRBJ1-5, with 7 positions matching TRBD1. The CDR3 loop spans 13 amino acids. Trimming at V came to 8 bases and at J to 8 bases, leaving 9 bases not matched to a gene. The germline V gene has CDR1 SNHLY and CDR2 FYNNEI. The CDR3 loop is CASRLRGREPQHF. The CDR3 nucleotides read TGTGCCAGCCGGTTAAGGGGGCGGGAGCCCCAGCATTTT. Full variable domain (remainder filled in from reference TRBV2 and TRBJ1-5): EPEVTQTPSHQVTQMGQEVILRCVPISNHLYFYWYRQILGQKVEFLVSFYNNEISEKSEIFDDQFSVERPDGSNFTLKIRSTKLEDSAMYFCASRLRGREPQHFGDGTRLSIL.

V and J are TRBV5-1 and TRBJ1-1; TRBD1 matches at 7 bases. The CDR3 extends over 14 amino acids. Per the germline V gene, CDR1 is SGHRS and CDR2 is YFSETQ. V was pared by 3 bases and J by 1 base, with 3 bases of the junction left unmatched. The CDR3 DNA sequence: TGCGCCAGCAGCTGGGCAGGGGGGAACACTGAAGCTTTCTTT. This codes for CASSWAGGNTEAFF. Drawing the rest from reference TRBV5-1 and TRBJ1-1, the complete variable domain is KAGVTQTPRYLIKTRGQQVTLSCSPISGHRSVSWYQQTPGQGLQFLFEYFSETQRNKGNFPGRFSGRQFSNSRSEMNVSTLELGDSALYLCASSWAGGNTEAFFGQGTRLTVV.

This chain links TRBV29-1 with TRBJ2-1; D is perhaps TRBD1 or TRBD2 (5 bases each). The germline V gene has CDR1 SQVTM and CDR2 ANQGSEA. This CDR3 is built from 11 residues. V lost 4 bases and J lost 8, with 9 bases in between. CDR3 DNA sequence: TGCAGCGTTGCCGGGACCGATGAGCAGTTCTTC. Protein: CSVAGTDEQFF.